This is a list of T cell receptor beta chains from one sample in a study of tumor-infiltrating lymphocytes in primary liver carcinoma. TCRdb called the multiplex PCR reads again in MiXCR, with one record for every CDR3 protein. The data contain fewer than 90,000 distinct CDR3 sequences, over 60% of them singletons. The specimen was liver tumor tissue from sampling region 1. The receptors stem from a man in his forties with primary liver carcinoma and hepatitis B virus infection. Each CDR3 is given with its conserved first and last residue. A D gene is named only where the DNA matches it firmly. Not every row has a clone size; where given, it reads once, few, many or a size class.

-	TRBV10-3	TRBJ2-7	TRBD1	TGTGCCATCAGTGCCTTTCCCCCGGGACAGGGGTTCGTCGAGCAGTACTTC	CAISAFPPGQGFVEQYF
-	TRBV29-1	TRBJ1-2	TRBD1	TGCAGTGCTTCGGACAGGGTCGTTGGCTACATCTTC	CSASDRVVGYIF
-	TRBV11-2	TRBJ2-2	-	TGTGCCAGCAGCCCAGGGGGAAACACCGGGGGGCTGTTTTTT	CASSPGGNTGGLFF
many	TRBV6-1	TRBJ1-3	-	TGTGCCAGCAGCCAAAGAAGGACAGACACTGGAAACACCATATATTTT	CASSQRRTDTGNTIYF
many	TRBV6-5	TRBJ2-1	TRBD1	TGTGCCAGCAGCCCCGGGACAGCCCAGTGGGTAATAAGGAATGAGCAGTTCTTC	CASSPGTAQWVIRNEQFF
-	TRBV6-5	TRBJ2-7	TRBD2	TGTGCCAGCAGCTACAGTAGTCGGTTAGCGGGAGGGGGGGGGCAGTACTTC	CASSYSSRLAGGGGQYF
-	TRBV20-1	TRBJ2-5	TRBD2	TGCAGTGCTAGAGGGGGACTAGCGGGAGATGAGGCCCAGTACTTC	CSARGGLAGDEAQYF
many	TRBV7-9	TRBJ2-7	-	TGTGCCACCTCCAGGGGAGGACCCGGGACCTACGAGCAGTACTTC	CATSRGGPGTYEQYF
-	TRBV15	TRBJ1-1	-	TGTGCCACCAGCAGAGATCTGGCAGCCCAGCAAGCTTTCTTT	CATSRDLAAQQAFF
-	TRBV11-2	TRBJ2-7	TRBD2	TGTGCCAGGAGCTTATGCGTTGGACTAGCGGGAGGGGGGCACGAACAGTACTTC	CARSLCVGLAGGGHEQYF
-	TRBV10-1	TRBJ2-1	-	TGCGCAAGCAGTGATAATGACTATGAGCAGTTCTTC	CASSDNDYEQFF
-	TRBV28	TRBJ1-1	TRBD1	TGTGCCAGCAGTTCGTACAGGGACAGTAACTTTGGTACTGAAGCTTTATTT	CASSSYRDSNFGTEALF
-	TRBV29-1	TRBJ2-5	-	TGCAGCGATGGTGGGTGGGCCGCTGAGACCCAGAACTTC	CSDGGWAAETQNF
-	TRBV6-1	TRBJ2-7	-	TGTGCCAGCAATGAATGGGTTTTTTACGAGCAGCACTTC	CASNEWVFYEQHF
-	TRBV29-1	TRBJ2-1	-	TGCAGCGTTGTTAGGTTGTGGTCTAAGCAGTTCTTC	CSVVRLWSKQFF
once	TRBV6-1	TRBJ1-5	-	TGTGCCACCAGTGAGACTGGCTTTGGCAATCAGCCCCAGCATTTT	CATSETGFGNQPQHF
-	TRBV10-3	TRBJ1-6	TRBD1	TGTGTCATCAGCGGACAGGGTACCTATAATTCACCCCTCCACTTT	CVISGQGTYNSPLHF
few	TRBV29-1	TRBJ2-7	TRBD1	TGCAGCGTTACAGGGGGCCACGAGCAGTACTTC	CSVTGGHEQYF
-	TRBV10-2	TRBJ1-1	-	TGCGCCGGTAGTCTGGGGGGGGCCACTGAAGCTTTCTTT	CAGSLGGATEAFF
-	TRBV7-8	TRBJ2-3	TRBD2	TGTGTCAGCAGCTTTCCCTCTGGGGCGGGAGGGAGGACAGATACGCAGAATTTT	CVSSFPSGAGGRTDTQNF
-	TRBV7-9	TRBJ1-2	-	-	CGSSRAGPIYGCTF
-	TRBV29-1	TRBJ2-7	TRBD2	TGCAGCGTTTCACAAGCGGGACGTAACGAGCAGTACTTC	CSVSQAGRNEQYF